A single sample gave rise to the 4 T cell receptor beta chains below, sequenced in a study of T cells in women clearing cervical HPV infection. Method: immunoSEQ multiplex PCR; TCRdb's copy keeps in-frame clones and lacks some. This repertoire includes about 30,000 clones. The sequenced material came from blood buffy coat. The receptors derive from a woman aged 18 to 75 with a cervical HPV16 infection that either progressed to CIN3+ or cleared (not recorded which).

CDR3 sequence: CSARGTSGGAGTDTQYF. The sequenced part of the CDR3 DNA is TGCAGTGCTAGAGGGACTAGCGGGGGGGCTGGAACAGATACG. V usage is TRBV20-1 and J usage is TRBJ2-3, with 15 bases aligning to TRBD2. The read halts 3 residues ahead of the CDR3 end, with the missing end drawn from the germline J gene. Germline CDR1 is DFQATT and CDR2 is SNEGSKA (reference sequence). V dropped 1 base and J dropped 3; count of bases not matched to a gene: 5. This CDR3 spans 17 amino acids.

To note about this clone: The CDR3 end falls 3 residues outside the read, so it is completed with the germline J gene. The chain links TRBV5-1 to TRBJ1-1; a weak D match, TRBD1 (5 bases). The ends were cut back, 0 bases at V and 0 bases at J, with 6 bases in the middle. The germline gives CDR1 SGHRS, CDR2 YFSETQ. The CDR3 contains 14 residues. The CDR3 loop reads CASSLGGVNTEAFF. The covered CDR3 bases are TGCGCCAGCAGCTTGGGGGGGGTGAACACTGAA.

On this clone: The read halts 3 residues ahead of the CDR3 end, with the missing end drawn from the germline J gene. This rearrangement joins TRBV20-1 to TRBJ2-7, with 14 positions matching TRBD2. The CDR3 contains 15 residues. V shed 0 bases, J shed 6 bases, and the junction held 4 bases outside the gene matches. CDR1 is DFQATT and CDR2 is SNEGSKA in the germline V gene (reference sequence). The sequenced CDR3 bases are TGCAGTGCTAGAGACCCGGGACTAGCGGGAGTCGAG. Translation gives CSARDPGLAGVE. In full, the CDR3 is CSARDPGLAGVEQYF.

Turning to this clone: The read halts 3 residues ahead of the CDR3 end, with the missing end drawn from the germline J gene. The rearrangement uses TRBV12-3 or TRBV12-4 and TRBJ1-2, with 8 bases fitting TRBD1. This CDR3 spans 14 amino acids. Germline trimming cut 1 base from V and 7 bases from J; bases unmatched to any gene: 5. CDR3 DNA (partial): TGTGCCAGCAGTTTAGGGACAGGGTATCGTGGC. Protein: CASSLGTGYRG. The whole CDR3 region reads CASSLGTGYRGYTF.